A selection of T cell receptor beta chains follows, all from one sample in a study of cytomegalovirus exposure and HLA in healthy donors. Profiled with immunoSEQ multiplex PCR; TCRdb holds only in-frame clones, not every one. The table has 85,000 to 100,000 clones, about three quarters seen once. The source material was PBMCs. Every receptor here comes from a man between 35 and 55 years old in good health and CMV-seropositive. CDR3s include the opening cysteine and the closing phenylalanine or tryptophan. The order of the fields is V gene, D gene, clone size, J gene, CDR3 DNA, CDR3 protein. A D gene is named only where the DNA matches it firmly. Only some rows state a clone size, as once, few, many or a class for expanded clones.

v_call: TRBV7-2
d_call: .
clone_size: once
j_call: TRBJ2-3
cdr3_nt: TGTGCCAGCAGCTTAGTGGCCCCGGGAGATACGCAGTATTTT
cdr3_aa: CASSLVAPGDTQYF

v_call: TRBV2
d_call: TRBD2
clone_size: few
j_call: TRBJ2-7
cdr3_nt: TGTGCCAGCAGTGAATGGGCGGGGGGTGAGCAGTACTTC
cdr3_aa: CASSEWAGGEQYF

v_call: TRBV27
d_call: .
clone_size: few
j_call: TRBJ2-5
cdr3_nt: TGTGCCAGCAGTTTACATTGGCAGGGTGGCGAGACCCAGTACTTC
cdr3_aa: CASSLHWQGGETQYF

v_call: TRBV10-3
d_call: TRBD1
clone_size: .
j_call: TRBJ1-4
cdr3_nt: TGTGCCATCAGAACCGGGACAGGGGTTCGGGATGAAAAACTGTTTTTT
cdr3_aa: CAIRTGTGVRDEKLFF

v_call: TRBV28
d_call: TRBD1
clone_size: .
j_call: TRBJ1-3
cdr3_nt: TGTGCCAGCAGTCAGACAGGGGGGTCTGGAAACACCATATATTTT
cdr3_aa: CASSQTGGSGNTIYF

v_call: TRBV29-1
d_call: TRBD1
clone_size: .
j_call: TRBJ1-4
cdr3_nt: TGCAGCGTCCGGGCCGGGACAGCGAATGAAAAACTGTTTTTT
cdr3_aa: CSVRAGTANEKLFF

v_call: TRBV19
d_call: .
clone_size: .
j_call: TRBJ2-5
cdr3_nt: TGTGCCAGTAGCCCCCTCGGGCAAGAGACCCAGTACTTC
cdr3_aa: CASSPLGQETQYF

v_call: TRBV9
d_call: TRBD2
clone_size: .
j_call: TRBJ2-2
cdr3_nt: TGTGCCAGCAGCGTAGAAACTAGCGGGCTTACCGGGGAGCTGTTTTTT
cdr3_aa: CASSVETSGLTGELFF

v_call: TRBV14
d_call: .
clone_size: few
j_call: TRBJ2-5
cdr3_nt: TGTGCCAGCAGCCACCGCGGGGCCGGAGAGACCCAGTACTTC
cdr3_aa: CASSHRGAGETQYF

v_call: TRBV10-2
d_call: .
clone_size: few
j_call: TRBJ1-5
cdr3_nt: TGCGCCAGCAGTGAGTGGGGCCTATATAGCAATCAGCCCCAGCATTTT
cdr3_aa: CASSEWGLYSNQPQHF

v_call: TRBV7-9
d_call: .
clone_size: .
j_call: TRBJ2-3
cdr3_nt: TGTGCCAGCAGCTGGCGGGCGTTCTCGTCCTCGGGCACAGATACGCAGTATTTT
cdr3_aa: CASSWRAFSSSGTDTQYF

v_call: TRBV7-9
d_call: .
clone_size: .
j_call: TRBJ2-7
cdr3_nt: TGTGCCAGCAGCTTAGTATCGGACAGCTACGAGCAGTACTTC
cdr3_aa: CASSLVSDSYEQYF

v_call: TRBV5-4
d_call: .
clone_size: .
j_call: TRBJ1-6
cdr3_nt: TGTGCCAGTCAGACAGAATATAATTCACCCCTCCACTTT
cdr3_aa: CASQTEYNSPLHF

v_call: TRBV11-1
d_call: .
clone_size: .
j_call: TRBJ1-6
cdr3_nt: TGTGCCAGCAGCATGACAGGAAATTCACCCCTCCACTTT
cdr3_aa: CASSMTGNSPLHF

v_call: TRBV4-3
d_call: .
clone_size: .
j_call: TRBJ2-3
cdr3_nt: TGCGCCAGCAGCCAAGGGGGAGCTCCAGATACGCAGTATTTT
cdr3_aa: CASSQGGAPDTQYF

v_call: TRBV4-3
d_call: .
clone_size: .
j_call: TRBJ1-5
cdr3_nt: TGCGCCAGCAGCCAGATTTGGGGGGGAGATCAGCCCCAGCATTTT
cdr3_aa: CASSQIWGGDQPQHF

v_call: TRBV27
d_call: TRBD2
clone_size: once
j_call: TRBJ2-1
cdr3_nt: TGTGCCAGCACCGCGGGGGGGGTCGGGGAGCAGTTCTTC
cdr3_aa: CASTAGGVGEQFF

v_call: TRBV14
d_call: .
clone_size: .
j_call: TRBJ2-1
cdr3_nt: TGTGCCAGCAGTCCTCAGGGTGGCAATGAGCAGTTCTTC
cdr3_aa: CASSPQGGNEQFF

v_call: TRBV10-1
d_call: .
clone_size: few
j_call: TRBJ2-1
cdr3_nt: TGCGCCAGCAGTAGGGGGGGCGGGAGTTCCTACAATGAGCAGTTCTTC
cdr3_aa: CASSRGGGSSYNEQFF

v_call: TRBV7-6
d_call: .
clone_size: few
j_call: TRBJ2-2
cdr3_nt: TGTGCCAGCAGCTTAGCGCGGAACACCGGGGAGCTGTTTTTT
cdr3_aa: CASSLARNTGELFF

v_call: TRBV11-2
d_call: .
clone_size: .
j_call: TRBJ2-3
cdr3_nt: TGTGCCAGCAGCTTAGGGTCTAGCTCATCGCAGTATTTT
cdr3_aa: CASSLGSSSSQYF

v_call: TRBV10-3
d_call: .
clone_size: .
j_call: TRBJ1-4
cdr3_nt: TGTGCCATCAGCGGCAGAGCGGGGGGCGCAGGTGAAAAACTGTTTTTT
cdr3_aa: CAISGRAGGAGEKLFF

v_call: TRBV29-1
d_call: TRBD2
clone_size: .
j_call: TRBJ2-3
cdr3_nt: TGCAGCGTGGATGGGGGGGAAACCCCCTCTAGCACAGATACGCAGTATTTT
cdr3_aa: CSVDGGETPSSTDTQYF

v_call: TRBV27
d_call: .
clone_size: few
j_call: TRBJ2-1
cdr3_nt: TGTGCCAGCAGTTTAAGACGGGACTACAATGAGCAGTTCTTC
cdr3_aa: CASSLRRDYNEQFF

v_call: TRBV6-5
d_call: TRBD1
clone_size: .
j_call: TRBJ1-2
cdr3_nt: TGTGCCAGCAGTTACTCGGACAGGGCAGGTGGCTACACCTTC
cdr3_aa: CASSYSDRAGGYTF

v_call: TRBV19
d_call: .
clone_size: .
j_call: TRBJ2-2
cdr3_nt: TGTGCCAGTAGTCGACCGGGAACCATAAACAGGGAGCTGTTTTTT
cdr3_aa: CASSRPGTINRELFF

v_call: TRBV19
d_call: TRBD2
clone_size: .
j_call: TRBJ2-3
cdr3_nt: TGTGCCAGTAGTCGGGAGGACGAGGAAGATACGCAGTATTTT
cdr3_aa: CASSREDEEDTQYF

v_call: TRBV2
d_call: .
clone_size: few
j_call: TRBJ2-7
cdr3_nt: TGTGCCAGCAGTGAAGGCTCATTCGGAGTCCCAAGCTCCTACGAGCAGTACTTC
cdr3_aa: CASSEGSFGVPSSYEQYF

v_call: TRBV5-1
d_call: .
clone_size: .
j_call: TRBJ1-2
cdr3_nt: TGCGCCAGCAGCTTGGACGGCCCAGGCGTTGGCTATGGCTACACCTTC
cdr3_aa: CASSLDGPGVGYGYTF

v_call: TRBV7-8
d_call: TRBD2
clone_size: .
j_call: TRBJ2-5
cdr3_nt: TGTGCCAGCAGCTTAGTTACGGGAGGAGAACAAGAGACCCAGTACTTC
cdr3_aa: CASSLVTGGEQETQYF

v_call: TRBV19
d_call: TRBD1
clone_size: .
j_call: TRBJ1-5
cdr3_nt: TGTGCCAGTAGTGGACAGGGGGCGAAAGGCAATCAGCCCCAGCATTTT
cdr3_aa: CASSGQGAKGNQPQHF

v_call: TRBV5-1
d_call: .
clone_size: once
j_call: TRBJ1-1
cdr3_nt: TGCGCCAGCAGCTTGGCCCCGAGCGGTGGCACTGAAGCTTTCTTT
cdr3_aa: CASSLAPSGGTEAFF

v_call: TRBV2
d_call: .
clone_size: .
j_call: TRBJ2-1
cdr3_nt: TGTGCCGCCTCGGCTAGCTTTTACAATGAGCAGTTCTTC
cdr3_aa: CAASASFYNEQFF

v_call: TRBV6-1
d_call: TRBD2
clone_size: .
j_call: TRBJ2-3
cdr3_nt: TGTGCCAGCAGTGAGGCGGGGGTAGATACGCAGTATTTT
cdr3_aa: CASSEAGVDTQYF

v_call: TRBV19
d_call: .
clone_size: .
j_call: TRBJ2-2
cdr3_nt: TGTGCCAGTAACGTACAGGGCACCACCGGGGAGCTGTTTTTT
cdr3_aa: CASNVQGTTGELFF

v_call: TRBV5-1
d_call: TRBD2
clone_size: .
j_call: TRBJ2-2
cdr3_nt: TGCGCCAGCAGCTTACTAGCGGGGGGCCGGGTCACCGGGGAGCTGTTTTTT
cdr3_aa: CASSLLAGGRVTGELFF

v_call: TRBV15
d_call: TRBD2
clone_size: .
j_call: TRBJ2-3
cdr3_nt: TGTGCCACCAGTTCTTGGGCGTCTAGCGGGATGGAAGATACGCAGTATTTT
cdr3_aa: CATSSWASSGMEDTQYF

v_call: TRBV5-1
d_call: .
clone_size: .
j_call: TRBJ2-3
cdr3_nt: TGCGCCAGCAGCTTGGATCTGAGCACAGATACGCAGTATTTT
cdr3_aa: CASSLDLSTDTQYF

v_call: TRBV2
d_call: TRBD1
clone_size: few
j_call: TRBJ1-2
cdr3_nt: TGTGCCAGCAGTGACCCCCCGGGACAGGGACATGGCTACACCTTC
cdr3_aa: CASSDPPGQGHGYTF

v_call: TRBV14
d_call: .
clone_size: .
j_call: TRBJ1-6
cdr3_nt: TGTGCCAGCAGCCAAGGACCTCGGAGCTCCTATAATTCACCCCTCCACTTT
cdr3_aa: CASSQGPRSSYNSPLHF

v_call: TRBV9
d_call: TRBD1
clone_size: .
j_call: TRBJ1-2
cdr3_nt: TGTGCCAGCAGCGGGTCCCCCGGGACAGGGGATGTCTATGGCTACACCTTC
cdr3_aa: CASSGSPGTGDVYGYTF

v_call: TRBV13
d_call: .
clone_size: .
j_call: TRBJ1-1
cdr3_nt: TGTGCCAGCAGCTTGCCGACAGTCACTGAAGCTTTCTTT
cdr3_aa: CASSLPTVTEAFF

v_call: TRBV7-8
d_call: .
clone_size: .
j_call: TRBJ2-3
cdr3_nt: TGTGCCAGCAGCCCGACCTATCACCGCGGCAACACCGCCAGCACAGATACGCAGTATTTT
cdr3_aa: CASSPTYHRGNTASTDTQYF

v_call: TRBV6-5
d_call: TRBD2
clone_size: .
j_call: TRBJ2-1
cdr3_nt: TGTGCCAGCAGTTACTTAGGGACTAGCGGGCGTTTTGAGCAGTTCTTC
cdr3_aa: CASSYLGTSGRFEQFF

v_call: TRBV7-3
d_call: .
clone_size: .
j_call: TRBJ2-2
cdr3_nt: TGTGCCAGCAGCTTGGGACTTCTTTTAGGGGAGCTGTTTTTT
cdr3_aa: CASSLGLLLGELFF

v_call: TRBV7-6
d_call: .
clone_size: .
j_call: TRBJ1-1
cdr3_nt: TGTGCCAGCAGCTTAGCCCCTGAGGGGAACACTGAAGCTTTCTTT
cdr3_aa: CASSLAPEGNTEAFF

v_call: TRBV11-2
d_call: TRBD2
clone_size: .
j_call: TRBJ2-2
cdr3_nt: TGTGCCAGCAAGACTAGCGGGATCTGGGGGGAGCTGTTTTTT
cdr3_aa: CASKTSGIWGELFF

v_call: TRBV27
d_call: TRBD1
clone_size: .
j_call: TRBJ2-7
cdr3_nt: TGTGCCAGCCCCACTAGGGGGCGGAGCTCCTACGAGCAGTACTTC
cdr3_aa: CASPTRGRSSYEQYF

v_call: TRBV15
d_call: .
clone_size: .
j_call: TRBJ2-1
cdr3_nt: TGTGCCACCAGCAGAGATCTCGGAGGGTACAATGAGCAGTTCTTC
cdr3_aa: CATSRDLGGYNEQFF

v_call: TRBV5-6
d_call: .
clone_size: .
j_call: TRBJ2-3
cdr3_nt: TGTGCCAGCAGCAGGAGGGGGCAAGATACGCAGTATTTT
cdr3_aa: CASSRRGQDTQYF

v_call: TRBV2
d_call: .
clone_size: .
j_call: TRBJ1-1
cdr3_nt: TGTGCCAGCAGGCCCGGACAGAACACTGAAGCTTTCTTT
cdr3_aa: CASRPGQNTEAFF

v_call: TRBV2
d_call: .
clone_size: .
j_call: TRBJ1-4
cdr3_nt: TGTGCCAGCAGTGTGAACAGGCCCGCAACTAATGAAAAACTGTTTTTT
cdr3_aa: CASSVNRPATNEKLFF